The rows below give T cell receptor beta chains drawn from one sample of a study of T cell responses to AZD1222 COVID-19 vaccine. Sequencing was performed with immunoSEQ multiplex PCR; in TCRdb, only in-frame clones are kept and a portion is missing. The sample holds over 85,000 clones, 89% seen once. Sequenced material: peripheral blood, taken 28 days after the second AZD1222 dose. These receptor sequences come from an adult who received the AZD1222 COVID-19 vaccine. Each CDR3 is given without its conserved first and last residue.

v_call: TRBV29-1; cdr3_aa: SVEGLAGTDTQY
v_call: TRBV11-2; cdr3_aa: ASSANGGSGQGFETQY
v_call: TRBV11-2; cdr3_aa: ASSLDGWGSNQPQH
v_call: TRBV5-1; cdr3_aa: ASSVGTVGDNEQF
v_call: TRBV18; cdr3_aa: ASSPPGQAGYEQY
v_call: TRBV2; cdr3_aa: ASRFQGQGRETQY
v_call: TRBV19; cdr3_aa: ASRRLQR
v_call: TRBV13; cdr3_aa: ASSLQTDTQY
v_call: TRBV27; cdr3_aa: ASSLSSWLAGAGDEQY
v_call: TRBV9; cdr3_aa: ASSVWGRGRTDTQY
v_call: TRBV4-2; cdr3_aa: ASSHGLAGDSSYNEQF
v_call: TRBV2; cdr3_aa: ASSPLLRGEQY
v_call: TRBV18; cdr3_aa: ASSPGGVEAF
v_call: TRBV3-1/TRBV3-2; cdr3_aa: ASSPRLATSTDTQY
v_call: TRBV27; cdr3_aa: ASSRDGSYGYT
v_call: TRBV9; cdr3_aa: ASSAGEPDTQY